Following are 19 T cell receptor beta chains from one sample sequenced in a study of T-cell reconstitution after alpha-beta-depleted transplantation in children. This sample's TCRbeta library carried unique molecular identifier barcodes. Each CDR3 protein gets one entry after TCRdb re-called the PCR reads with MiXCR. This table has hundreds of thousands of distinct CDR3 sequences, around 13% appearing once. This sample comprised PBMCs, obtained before TCRalphabeta/CD19-depleted stem cell transplant. The receptors originated from a girl aged 2 to 9 with congenital amegakaryocytic thrombocytopenia, due to receive a stem cell transplant.

The rearrangement uses TRBV7-6 and TRBJ1-5; no definite D call. Germline V gene lookup returns CDR1 SGHVS and CDR2 FNYEAQ. The CDR3 has 13 amino acids. Between the trimmed V and J ends, which lost 5 bases and 9 bases, there was a span of 14 bases. Here the CDR3 DNA reads TGTGCCAGCAGCCAGGCGGAGTTCACGCCCCAGCATTTT. Translating gives CASSQAEFTPQHF.

This clonotype was detected only a few times. This chain uses TRBV20-1 with TRBJ2-7; 13 nucleotides align to TRBD2. The J segment lost 3 bases and the V segment lost 6 bases, leaving 5 bases of the junction unmatched. CDR3 size: 14 residues. CDR1 and CDR2 from the germline V gene are DFQATT and SNEGSKA (reference sequence). The CDR3 here is CSARTSGSGYEQYF. CDR3 DNA sequence: TGCAGTGCGCGGACTAGCGGGAGCGGCTACGAGCAGTACTTC.

Concerning this clonotype itself: This may stem from a read error, because a much larger clone lies one nucleotide away. This is likely a read error, given that the CDR3 carries no conserved phenylalanine or tryptophan at its end. This chain joins TRBV10-3 and TRBJ2-7; D is unresolved. Looked up from germline, CDR1 is ENHRY and CDR2 is SYGVKD. V gave up 4 bases and J gave up 2 bases, with 15 bases separating them. The CDR3 has 15 amino acids. The CDR3 bases are TGTGCCATCAGTGGTCAACATACCAAGACCTACGAGCAGTACATC. This sequence encodes CAISGQHTKTYEQYI.

The chain is built from TRBV18 and TRBJ2-1; D not resolved. V shed 0 bases and J shed 4 bases, with 16 bases lying between them. This CDR3 region has 17 residues. CDR1 and CDR2 from the germline V gene are KGHSH and LQKENI. The CDR3 here is CASSPPSLNHRYNEQFF. The CDR3 DNA is TGTGCCAGCTCACCACCGTCCCTGAACCACCGATACAATGAGCAGTTCTTC. Using reference TRBV18 and TRBJ2-1 for the parts outside the CDR3, the full variable domain is NAGVMQNPRHLVRRRGQEARLRCSPMKGHSHVYWYRQLPEEGLKFMVYLQKENIIDESGMPKERFSAEFPKEGPSILRIQQVVRGDSAAYFCASSPPSLNHRYNEQFFGPGTRLTVL.

There are a few counts of this clonotype. The chain joins TRBV25-1 to TRBJ2-1; D unresolved. CDR3 size: 14 residues. The germline V gene has CDR1 MGHDK and CDR2 SYGVNS. Between the trimmed V and J ends, which lost 6 bases and 8 bases, there was a span of 17 bases. CDR3 sequence (DNA): TGTGCCAGCAGCGCCCTCCGGCGAACACATGAGCAGTTCTTC. It is translated as CASSALRRTHEQFF. The full variable domain, rest sourced from reference TRBV25-1 and TRBJ2-1, is EADIYQTPRYLVIGTGKKITLECSQTMGHDKMYWYQQDPGMELHLIHYSYGVNSTEKGDLSSESTVSRIRTEHFPLTLESARPSHTSQYLCASSALRRTHEQFFGPGTRLTVL.

This clonotype showed up many times. The rearrangement links TRBV7-8 to TRBJ2-1; 7 bases line up with TRBD1. The germline CDR1 and CDR2 sequences are SGHVS and FQNEAQ. V lost 4 bases, J lost 10 bases, and 13 bases stayed unmatched. The CDR3 is made up of 15 amino acids. The CDR3 DNA reads as TGTGCCAGCAGCTCCAAGAGGGGGCTCTACGCGGAGCAGTTCTTC. Amino acids: CASSSKRGLYAEQFF.

Many counts were recorded for this clonotype. The genes are TRBV20-1 and TRBJ2-5, with D uncertain. Germline CDR1 DFQATT, CDR2 SNEGSKA (reference sequence). The CDR3 is 13 residues long. The V end was cut by 7 bases, the J end by 5 bases, with 17 bases between. CDR3 residues: CSVVSDLYETQYF. The CDR3 bases are TGCAGTGTTGTGTCAGACCTATACGAGACCCAGTACTTC.

CDR3 residues: CSAQDLRGADTQYF. In DNA form, the CDR3 reads TGCAGTGCCCAAGACCTAAGAGGAGCAGATACGCAGTATTTT. The chain is built from TRBV20-1 and TRBJ2-3; D is uncertain. V was shortened by 6 bases and J by 4 bases, with 17 bases between the two germline ends. This CDR3 region has 14 residues. Per the germline V gene, CDR1 is DFQATT and CDR2 is SNEGSKA (reference sequence).

This clonotype was seen many times. The CDR3 is CSAHSPGQGTDTQYF. CDR3 DNA sequence: TGCAGTGCGCATAGTCCCGGACAGGGAACAGATACGCAGTATTTT. The chain combines TRBV20-1 with TRBJ2-3; 8 bases agree with TRBD1. The germline V gene has CDR1 DFQATT and CDR2 SNEGSKA (reference sequence). J gave up 3 bases and V 6 bases, and 11 bases lay outside the gene matches. CDR3 length: 15 residues.

On this clonotype: Possible read error: a much larger clone is one base away. The chain recombines TRBV24-1 with TRBJ2-1; a weak D match, TRBD2 (5 bases). CDR3 size: 13 residues. Germline loops: CDR1 KGHDR, CDR2 SFDVKD. Trimming removed 4 bases from V and 7 bases from J, with 10 bases in between. In DNA form, the CDR3 reads TGTGCCACCAGTGACGGGGAAAAGAATGAGCAGTTCTTC. Its translation is CATSDGEKNEQFF.

In this sample, this clonotype turned up a few times. This rearrangement joins TRBV6-5 to TRBJ1-3, with D tentatively TRBD1 (6 bases). Looked up from germline, CDR1 is MNHEY and CDR2 is SVGAGI. V lost 4 bases, J lost 4 bases, and 11 bases lay in between. This CDR3 is 14 amino acids long. Here the CDR3 reads CASSSTGVGNTIYF. For the CDR3, the DNA is TGTGCCAGCAGTTCGACAGGAGTCGGAAACACCATATATTTT.

As regards this clonotype: This may be a read error, as it is one base from a much larger clone. The chain recombines TRBV20-1 with TRBJ2-1, with no clear D. CDR1 DFQATT and CDR2 SNEGSKA come from the germline V gene (reference sequence). The CDR3 loop spans 15 amino acids. CDR3 protein: CSARDTAVSYNEQLF. Written as DNA, the CDR3 is TGCAGTGCTAGAGATACGGCCGTGTCCTACAATGAGCAGCTCTTC.

This clonotype appeared many times. This rearrangement joins TRBV5-1 to TRBJ1-3; possible D gene TRBD1, 5 bases. Germline loops: CDR1 SGHRS, CDR2 YFSETQ. CDR3 size: 16 residues. Deletions cut 3 bases from V and 0 bases from J, with 13 bases between. The CDR3 reads CASSWTTAFSGNTIYF. In nucleotides, the CDR3 is TGCGCCAGCAGCTGGACGACAGCCTTCTCTGGAAACACCATATATTTT.

This clonotype was seen ten or more times. The rearrangement uses TRBV28 and TRBJ2-5; the D gene is possibly TRBD1 (6 bases). This CDR3 region has 13 residues. Trimming removed 5 bases from V and 9 bases from J, with 16 bases in between. Germline CDR1 is MDHEN and CDR2 is SYDVKM. The CDR3 region has the DNA TGTGCCAGCAGTAACCCCGACAGGTTCGCCCAGTACTTC. This sequence encodes CASSNPDRFAQYF.

This clonotype was counted at least ten times. The rearrangement uses TRBV6-5 and TRBJ2-7; D call uncertain. This CDR3 spans 15 amino acids. The germline V gene encodes CDR1 MNHEY and CDR2 SVGAGI. Between the trimmed V and J ends, which lost 3 bases and 0 bases, there was a span of 12 bases. The CDR3 DNA reads TGTGCCAGCAGTTATAAGGTTACATCCTCCTACGAGCAGTACTTC. It codes for CASSYKVTSSYEQYF.

The V call is TRBV18, the J call TRBJ1-3, with D uncertain. V lost 3 bases to trimming and J lost 10 bases, with 10 bases between them. The CDR3 is made up of 12 amino acids. Germline CDR1 and CDR2: KGHSH and LQKENI. In nucleotides, the CDR3 is TGTGCCAGCTCACCTCCGGAAAGGACCATATATTTT. Translation gives CASSPPERTIYF.

This clonotype was recorded at least ten times. The chain is built from TRBV29-1 and TRBJ2-6; D gene ambiguous. The V gene lost 1 base and the J gene lost 2 bases, with 3 bases spanning the gap. This CDR3 is built from 13 residues. From germline, CDR1 is SQVTM and CDR2 ANQGSEA. CDR3 loop: CSVEGTGANVLTF. The CDR3 DNA reads TGCAGCGTTGAAGGGACTGGGGCCAACGTCCTGACTTTC.

V usage is TRBV7-2 and J usage is TRBJ2-3, with 9 bases identical to TRBD2. V lost 8 bases, J lost 1 base, and 4 bases stayed unmatched. Germline values: CDR1 SGHTA, CDR2 FQGNSA. The CDR3 is 14 residues long. CDR3 loop: CASGLAFGTDTQYF. CDR3 DNA sequence: TGTGCCAGCGGACTAGCGTTCGGCACAGATACGCAGTATTTT.

This chain connects TRBV20-1 to TRBJ1-2; perhaps TRBD1 as D (5 bases). Between the trimmed V and J ends, which lost 4 bases and 8 bases, there was a span of 26 bases. Germline loops: CDR1 DFQATT, CDR2 SNEGSKA (reference sequence). This CDR3 contains 16 residues. CDR3 region: CSAKPYRDEAPGGYTF. The CDR3 bases are TGCAGTGCTAAGCCCTACCGGGACGAGGCTCCGGGGGGCTACACCTTC.